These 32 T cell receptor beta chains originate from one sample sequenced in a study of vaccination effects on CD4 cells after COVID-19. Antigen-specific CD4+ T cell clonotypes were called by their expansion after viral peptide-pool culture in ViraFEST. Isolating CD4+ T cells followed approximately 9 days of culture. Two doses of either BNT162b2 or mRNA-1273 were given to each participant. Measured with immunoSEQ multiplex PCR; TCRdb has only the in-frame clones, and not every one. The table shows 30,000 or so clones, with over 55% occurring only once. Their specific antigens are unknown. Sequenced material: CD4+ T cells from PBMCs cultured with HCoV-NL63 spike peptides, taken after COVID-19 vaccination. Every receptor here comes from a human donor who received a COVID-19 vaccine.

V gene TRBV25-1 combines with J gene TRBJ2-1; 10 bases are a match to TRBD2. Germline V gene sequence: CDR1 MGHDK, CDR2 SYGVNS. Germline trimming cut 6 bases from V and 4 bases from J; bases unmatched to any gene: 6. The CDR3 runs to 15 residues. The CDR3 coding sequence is TGTGCCAGCAGACAAGCGGGAGGGATTTACAATGAGCAGTTCTTC. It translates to CASRQAGGIYNEQFF.

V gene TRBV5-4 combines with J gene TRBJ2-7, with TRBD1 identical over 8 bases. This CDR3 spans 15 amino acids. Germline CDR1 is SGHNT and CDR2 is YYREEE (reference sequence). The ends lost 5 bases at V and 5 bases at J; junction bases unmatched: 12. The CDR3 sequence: CASRYGTGRTDEQYF. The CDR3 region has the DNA TGTGCCAGCAGATACGGGACAGGTCGGACAGACGAGCAGTACTTC.

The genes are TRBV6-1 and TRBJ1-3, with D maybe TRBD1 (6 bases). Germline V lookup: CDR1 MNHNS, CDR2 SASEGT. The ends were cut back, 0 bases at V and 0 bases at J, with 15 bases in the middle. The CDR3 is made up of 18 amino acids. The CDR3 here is CASSEASPTGYSGNTIYF. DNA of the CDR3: TGTGCCAGCAGTGAAGCGTCCCCCACAGGGTACTCTGGAAACACCATATATTTT.

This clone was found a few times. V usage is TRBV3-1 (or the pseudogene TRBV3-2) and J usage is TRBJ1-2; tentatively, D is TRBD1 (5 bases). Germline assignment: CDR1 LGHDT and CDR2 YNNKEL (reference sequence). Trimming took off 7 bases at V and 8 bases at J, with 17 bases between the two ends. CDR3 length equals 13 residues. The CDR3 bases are TGTGCCAGCACCTCAACTTGGGACGAGGGCTACACCTTC. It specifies CASTSTWDEGYTF.

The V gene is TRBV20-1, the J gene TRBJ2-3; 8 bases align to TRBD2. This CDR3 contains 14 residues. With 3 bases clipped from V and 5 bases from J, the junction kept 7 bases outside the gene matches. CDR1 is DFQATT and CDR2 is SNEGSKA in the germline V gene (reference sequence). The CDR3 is CSASGTRVGDTQYF. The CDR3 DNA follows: TGCAGTGCTAGTGGGACTAGGGTGGGAGATACGCAGTATTTT.

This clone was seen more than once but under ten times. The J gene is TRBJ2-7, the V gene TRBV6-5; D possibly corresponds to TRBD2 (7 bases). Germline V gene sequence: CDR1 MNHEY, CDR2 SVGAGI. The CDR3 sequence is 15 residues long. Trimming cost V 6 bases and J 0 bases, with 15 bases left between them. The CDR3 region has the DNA TGTGCCAGCAGCCGAGGGGGGGTTAGCTCCTACGAGCAGTACTTC. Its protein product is CASSRGGVSSYEQYF.

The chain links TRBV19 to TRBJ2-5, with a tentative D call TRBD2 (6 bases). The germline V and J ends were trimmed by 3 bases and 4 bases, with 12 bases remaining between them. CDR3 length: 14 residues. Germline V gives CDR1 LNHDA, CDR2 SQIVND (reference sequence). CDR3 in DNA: TGTGCCAGTAGTATGGGCACTAGCCCAGAGACCCAGTACTTC. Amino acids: CASSMGTSPETQYF. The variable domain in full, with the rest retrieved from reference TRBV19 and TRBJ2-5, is DGGITQSPKYLFRKEGQNVTLSCEQNLNHDAMYWYRQDPGQGLRLIYYSQIVNDFQKGDIAEGYSVSREKKESFPLTVTSAQKNPTAFYLCASSMGTSPETQYFGPGTRLLVL.

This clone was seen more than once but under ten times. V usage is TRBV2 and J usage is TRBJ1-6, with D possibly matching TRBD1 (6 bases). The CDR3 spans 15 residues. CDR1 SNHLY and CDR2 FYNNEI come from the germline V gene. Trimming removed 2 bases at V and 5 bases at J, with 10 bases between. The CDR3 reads CASSELGQDNSPLHF. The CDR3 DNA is TGTGCCAGCAGTGAACTGGGACAAGATAATTCACCCCTCCACTTT.

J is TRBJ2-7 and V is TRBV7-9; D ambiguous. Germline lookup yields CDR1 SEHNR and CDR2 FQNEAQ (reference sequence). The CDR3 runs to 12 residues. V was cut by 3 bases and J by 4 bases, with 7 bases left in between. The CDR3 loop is CASSFWAYEQYF. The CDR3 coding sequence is TGTGCCAGCAGCTTTTGGGCTTACGAGCAGTACTTC. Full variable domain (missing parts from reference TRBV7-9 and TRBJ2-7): DTGVSQNPRHKITKRGQNVTFRCDPISEHNRLYWYRQTLGQGPEFLTYFQNEAQLEKSRLLSDRFSAERPKGSFSTLEIQRTEQGDSAMYLCASSFWAYEQYFGPGTRLTVT.

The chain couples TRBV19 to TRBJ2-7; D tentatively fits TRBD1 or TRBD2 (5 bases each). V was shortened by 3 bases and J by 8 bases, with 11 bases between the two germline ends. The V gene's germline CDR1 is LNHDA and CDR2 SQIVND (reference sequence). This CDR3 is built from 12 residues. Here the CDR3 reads CASSMSLGQQYF. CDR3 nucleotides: TGTGCCAGTAGTATGAGTCTGGGACAGCAGTACTTC.

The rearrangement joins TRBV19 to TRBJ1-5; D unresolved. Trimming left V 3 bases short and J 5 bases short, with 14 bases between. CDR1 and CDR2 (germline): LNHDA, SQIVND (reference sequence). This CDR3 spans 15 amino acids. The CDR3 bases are TGTGCCAGTAGTATTCGAGGGTCAACTTATCAGCCCCAGCATTTT. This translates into CASSIRGSTYQPQHF.

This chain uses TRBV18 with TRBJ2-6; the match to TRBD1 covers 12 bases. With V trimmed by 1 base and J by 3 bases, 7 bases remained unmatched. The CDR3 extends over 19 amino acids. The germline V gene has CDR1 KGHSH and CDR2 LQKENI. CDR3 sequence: CASSPLGQGAGYGANVLTF. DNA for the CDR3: TGTGCCAGCTCACCACTGGGACAGGGGGCAGGGTATGGGGCCAACGTCCTGACTTTC. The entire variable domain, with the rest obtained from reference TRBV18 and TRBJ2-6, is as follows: NAGVMQNPRHLVRRRGQEARLRCSPMKGHSHVYWYRQLPEEGLKFMVYLQKENIIDESGMPKERFSAEFPKEGPSILRIQQVVRGDSAAYFCASSPLGQGAGYGANVLTFGAGSRLTVL.

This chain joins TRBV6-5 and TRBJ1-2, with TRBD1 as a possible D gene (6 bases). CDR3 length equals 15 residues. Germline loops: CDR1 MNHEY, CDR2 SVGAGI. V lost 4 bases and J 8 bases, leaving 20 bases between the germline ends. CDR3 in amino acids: CASSWLGGARGGYTF. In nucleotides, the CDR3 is TGTGCCAGCAGTTGGCTGGGGGGGGCGCGAGGGGGCTACACCTTC.

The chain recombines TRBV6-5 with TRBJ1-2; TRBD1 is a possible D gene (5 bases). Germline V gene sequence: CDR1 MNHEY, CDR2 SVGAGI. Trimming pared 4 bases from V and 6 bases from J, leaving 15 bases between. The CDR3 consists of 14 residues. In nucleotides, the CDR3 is TGTGCCAGCAGTTTGGGCGGAGGGGTTGATGGCTACACCTTC. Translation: CASSLGGGVDGYTF.

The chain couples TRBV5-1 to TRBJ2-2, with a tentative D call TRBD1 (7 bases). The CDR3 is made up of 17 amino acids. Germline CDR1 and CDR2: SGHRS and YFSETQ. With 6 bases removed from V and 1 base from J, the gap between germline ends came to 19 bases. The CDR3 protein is CASKRGAQGLNTGELFF. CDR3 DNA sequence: TGCGCCAGCAAAAGGGGGGCACAGGGGCTGAACACCGGGGAGCTGTTTTTT.

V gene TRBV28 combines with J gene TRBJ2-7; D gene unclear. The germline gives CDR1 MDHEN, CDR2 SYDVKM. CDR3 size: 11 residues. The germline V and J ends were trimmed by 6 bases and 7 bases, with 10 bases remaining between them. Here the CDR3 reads CASRLSREQYF. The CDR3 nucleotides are TGTGCCAGCAGACTTTCTCGAGAGCAGTACTTC.

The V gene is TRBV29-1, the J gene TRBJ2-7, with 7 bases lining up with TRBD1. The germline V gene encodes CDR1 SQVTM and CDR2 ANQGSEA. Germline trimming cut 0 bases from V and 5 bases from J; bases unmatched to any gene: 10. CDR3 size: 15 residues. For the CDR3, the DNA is TGCAGCGTTGAAGATGGGCAGGGGGTATTGCACGAGCAGTACTTC. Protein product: CSVEDGQGVLHEQYF.

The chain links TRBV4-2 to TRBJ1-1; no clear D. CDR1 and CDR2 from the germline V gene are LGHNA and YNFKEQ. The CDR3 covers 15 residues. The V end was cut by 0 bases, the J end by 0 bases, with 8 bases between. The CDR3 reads CASSQDRQVNTEAFF. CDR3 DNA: TGTGCCAGCAGCCAAGATCGGCAGGTGAACACTGAAGCTTTCTTT.

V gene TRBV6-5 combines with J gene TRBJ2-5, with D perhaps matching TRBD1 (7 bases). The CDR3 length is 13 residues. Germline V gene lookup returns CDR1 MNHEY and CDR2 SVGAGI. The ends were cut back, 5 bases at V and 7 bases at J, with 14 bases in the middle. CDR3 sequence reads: CASSTGEVATQYF. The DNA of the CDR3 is TGTGCCAGCAGTACAGGGGAGGTAGCGACCCAGTACTTC.

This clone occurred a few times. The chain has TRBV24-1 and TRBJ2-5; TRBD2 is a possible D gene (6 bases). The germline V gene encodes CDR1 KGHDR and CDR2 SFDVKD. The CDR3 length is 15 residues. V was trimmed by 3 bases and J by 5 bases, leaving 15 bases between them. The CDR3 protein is CATSDASGGRETQYF. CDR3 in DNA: TGTGCCACCAGTGATGCTTCCGGGGGACGGGAGACCCAGTACTTC.

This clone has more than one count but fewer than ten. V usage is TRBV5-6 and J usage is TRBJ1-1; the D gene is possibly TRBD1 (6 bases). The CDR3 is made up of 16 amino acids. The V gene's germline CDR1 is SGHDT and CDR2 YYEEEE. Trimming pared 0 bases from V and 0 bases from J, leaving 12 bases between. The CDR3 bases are TGTGCCAGCAGCTTGGCCGTGACAGGCATGAACACTGAAGCTTTCTTT. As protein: CASSLAVTGMNTEAFF.

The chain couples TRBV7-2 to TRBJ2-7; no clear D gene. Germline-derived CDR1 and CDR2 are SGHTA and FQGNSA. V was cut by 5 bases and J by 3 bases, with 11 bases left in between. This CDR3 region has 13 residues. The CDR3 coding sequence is TGTGCCAGCAGCACCCGGGCCATCTACGAGCAGTACTTC. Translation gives CASSTRAIYEQYF.

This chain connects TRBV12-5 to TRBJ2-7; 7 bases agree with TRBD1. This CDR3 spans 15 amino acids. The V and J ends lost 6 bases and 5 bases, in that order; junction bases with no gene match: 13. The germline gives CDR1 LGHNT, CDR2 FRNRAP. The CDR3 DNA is TGTGCTAGTGGGCCTACAACGGGACAGACGAACGAGCAGTACTTC. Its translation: CASGPTTGQTNEQYF.

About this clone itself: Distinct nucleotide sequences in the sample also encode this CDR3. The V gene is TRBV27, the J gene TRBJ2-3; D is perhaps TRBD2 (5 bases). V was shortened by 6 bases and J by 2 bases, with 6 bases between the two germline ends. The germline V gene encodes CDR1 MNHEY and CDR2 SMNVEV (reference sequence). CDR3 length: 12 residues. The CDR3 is CASRGVTDTQYF. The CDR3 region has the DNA TGTGCCAGCAGGGGAGTCACAGATACGCAGTATTTT.

Written as DNA, the CDR3 is TGCAGTGCTAGTAGGAGCCGTTCACCCCTCCACTTT. This sequence encodes CSASRSRSPLHF. V and J are TRBV20-1 and TRBJ1-6; no reliable D call. Between the trimmed V and J ends, which lost 3 bases and 9 bases, there was a span of 9 bases. The CDR3 has 12 amino acids. Germline V CDR1 and CDR2: DFQATT, SNEGSKA (reference sequence).

The CDR3: CASSLEATNSYEQYF. The CDR3, as DNA: TGTGCCAGCAGCTTAGAGGCAACGAACTCCTACGAGCAGTACTTC. The rearrangement joins TRBV7-9 to TRBJ2-7; D remains ambiguous. The V gene's germline CDR1 is SEHNR and CDR2 FQNEAQ (reference sequence). This CDR3 region has 15 residues. Trimming removed 1 base from V and 0 bases from J, with 10 bases in between. Using reference TRBV7-9 and TRBJ2-7 for the parts outside the CDR3, the full variable domain is DTGVSQNPRHKITKRGQNVTFRCDPISEHNRLYWYRQTLGQGPEFLTYFQNEAQLEKSRLLSDRFSAERPKGSFSTLEIQRTEQGDSAMYLCASSLEATNSYEQYFGPGTRLTVT.

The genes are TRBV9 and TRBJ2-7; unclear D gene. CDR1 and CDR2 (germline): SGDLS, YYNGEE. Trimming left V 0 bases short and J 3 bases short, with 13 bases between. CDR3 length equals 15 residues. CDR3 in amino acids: CASSVELATFYEQYF. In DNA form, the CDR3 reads TGTGCCAGCAGCGTAGAGCTCGCTACCTTCTACGAGCAGTACTTC.

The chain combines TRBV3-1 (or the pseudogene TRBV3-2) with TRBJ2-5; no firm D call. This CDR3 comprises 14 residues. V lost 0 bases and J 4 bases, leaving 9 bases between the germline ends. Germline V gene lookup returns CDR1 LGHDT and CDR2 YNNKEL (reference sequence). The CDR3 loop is CASSQDGRRETQYF. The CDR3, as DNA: TGTGCCAGCAGCCAAGATGGTCGACGAGAGACCCAGTACTTC.

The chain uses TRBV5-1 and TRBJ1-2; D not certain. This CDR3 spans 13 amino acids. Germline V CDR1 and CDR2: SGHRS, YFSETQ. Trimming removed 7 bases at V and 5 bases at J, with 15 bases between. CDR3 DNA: TGCGCCAGCCTTGAGGGCAATGGATATGGCTACACCTTC. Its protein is CASLEGNGYGYTF.

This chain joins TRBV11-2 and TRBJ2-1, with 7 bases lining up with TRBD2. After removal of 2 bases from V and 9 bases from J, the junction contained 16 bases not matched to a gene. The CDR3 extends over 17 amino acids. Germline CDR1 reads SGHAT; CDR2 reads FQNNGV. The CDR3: CASSLIGQAGRFGEQFF. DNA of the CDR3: TGTGCCAGCAGCTTAATCGGCCAAGCGGGACGATTCGGTGAGCAGTTCTTC.

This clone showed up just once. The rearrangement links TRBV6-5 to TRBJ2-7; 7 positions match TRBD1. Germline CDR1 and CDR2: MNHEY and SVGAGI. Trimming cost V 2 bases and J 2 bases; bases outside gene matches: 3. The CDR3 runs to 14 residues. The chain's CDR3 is CASSYDQGAYEQYF. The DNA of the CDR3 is TGTGCCAGCAGTTACGACCAGGGGGCCTACGAGCAGTACTTC.

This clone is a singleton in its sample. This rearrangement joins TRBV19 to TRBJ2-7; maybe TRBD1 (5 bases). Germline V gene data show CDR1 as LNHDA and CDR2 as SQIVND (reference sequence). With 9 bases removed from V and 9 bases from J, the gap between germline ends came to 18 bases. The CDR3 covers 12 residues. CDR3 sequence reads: CASSQTDTTQYF. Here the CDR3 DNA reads TGTGCCAGCTCCCAGACAGACACCACGCAGTACTTC.